The 26 T cell receptor beta chains listed next were all sequenced from one sample in a study of T cell changes during pregnancy in multiple sclerosis. TCRdb's copy holds only in-frame clones and misses some; the assay was immunoSEQ multiplex PCR. The sample carries about 48,000 clones, 85% to 95% recorded once. The input for sequencing was CD4+ T cells from peripheral blood mononuclear cells, taken in the third trimester of pregnancy. Receptors were obtained from a female donor with multiple sclerosis, enrolled in a pregnancy study.

The chain joins TRBV5-1 to TRBJ2-3; perhaps TRBD2 as D (7 bases). CDR1 and CDR2 (germline): SGHRS, YFSETQ. The CDR3 covers 14 residues. V lost 0 bases and J lost 8, with 13 bases in between. CDR3 in amino acids: CASSLAGEGGTQYF. CDR3 bases: TGCGCCAGCAGCTTGGCAGGGGAGGGAGGTACGCAGTATTTT.

The chain combines TRBV19 with TRBJ1-2; 7 bases line up with TRBD1. Germline trimming cut 4 bases from V and 4 bases from J; bases unmatched to any gene: 9. CDR1 is LNHDA and CDR2 is SQIVND in the germline V gene (reference sequence). This CDR3 has 15 residues. The DNA of the CDR3 is TGTGCCAGTAGTACCCGGACAGGTCGGGGCTATGGCTACACCTTC. Its protein is CASSTRTGRGYGYTF.

The chain links TRBV5-8 to TRBJ1-6; 7 positions match TRBD1. Looked up from germline, CDR1 is SGHTS and CDR2 is YDEGEE. The CDR3 is 14 residues long. V trimming: 0 bases; J trimming: 10 bases; junction bases outside the gene matches: 4. The CDR3 bases are TGTGCCAGCAGCTTGGGACAGGGTTTCTCACCCCTCCACTTT. Its translation: CASSLGQGFSPLHF.

The chain joins TRBV5-5 to TRBJ1-4; 9 bases map to TRBD1. V shed 4 bases, J shed 8 bases, and the junction held 9 bases outside the gene matches. This CDR3 is built from 15 residues. Germline CDR1 reads SGHKS; CDR2 reads YYEKEE (reference sequence). CDR3 protein: CASSHGTGTREKLFF. The CDR3 nucleotides are TGTGCCAGCAGCCATGGGACAGGGACGAGGGAAAAACTGTTTTTT.

V usage is TRBV7-3 and J usage is TRBJ2-7, with 10 bases identical to TRBD2. The CDR3 has 13 amino acids. Unmatched junction bases numbered 5, after V lost 5 bases and J lost 7 bases. Germline values: CDR1 SGHTA, CDR2 FQGTGA. CDR3 bases: TGTGCCAGCAGCCCTCAACTAGCGGGGGAGCAGTACTTC. The encoded protein is CASSPQLAGEQYF.

The chain is built from TRBV6-4 and TRBJ2-3; D might be TRBD1 (6 bases). This CDR3 contains 15 residues. Germline V CDR1 and CDR2: MRHNA, SNTAGT. V shed 5 bases and J shed 7 bases, with 19 bases lying between them. The chain's CDR3 is CASSNPQGSFHTQYF. The CDR3 DNA reads as TGTGCCAGCAGTAACCCACAGGGTTCTTTCCATACGCAGTATTTT.

J is TRBJ2-6 and V is TRBV4-1; D is ambiguous. The germline V gene has CDR1 MGHRA and CDR2 YSYEKL. V lost 5 bases and J 0 bases, leaving 8 bases between the germline ends. This CDR3 has 15 amino acids. CDR3 sequence reads: CASSLDTSGANVLTF. The CDR3 bases are TGCGCCAGCAGCTTAGATACCTCTGGGGCCAACGTCCTGACTTTC.

V gene TRBV11-2 combines with J gene TRBJ2-1; D may be TRBD2 (6 bases). CDR1 and CDR2 (germline): SGHAT, FQNNGV. This CDR3 contains 18 residues. Trimming took 0 bases from V and 0 from J, leaving 15 bases between them. Here the CDR3 DNA reads TGTGCCAGCAGCTTAGATCACGGACTATTGAGCTCCTACAATGAGCAGTTCTTC. Amino acid sequence: CASSLDHGLLSSYNEQFF.

This chain connects TRBV18 to TRBJ2-7; D may be TRBD2 (6 bases). Deletions cut 0 bases from V and 4 bases from J, with 7 bases between. This CDR3 region has 13 residues. CDR1 and CDR2 from the germline V gene are KGHSH and LQKENI. CDR3 sequence reads: CASSPPEGYEQYF. In nucleotides, the CDR3 is TGTGCCAGCTCACCACCGGAGGGGTACGAGCAGTACTTC. The full variable domain, completed using reference TRBV18 and TRBJ2-7, is NAGVMQNPRHLVRRRGQEARLRCSPMKGHSHVYWYRQLPEEGLKFMVYLQKENIIDESGMPKERFSAEFPKEGPSILRIQQVVRGDSAAYFCASSPPEGYEQYFGPGTRLTVT.

The gene calls are TRBV5-4 and TRBJ2-1; no clear D gene. The CDR3 contains 13 residues. V lost 4 bases to trimming and J lost 6 bases, with 11 bases between them. The germline gives CDR1 SGHNT, CDR2 YYREEE (reference sequence). The CDR3 is CASSNLEPNEQFF. The CDR3 DNA is TGTGCCAGCAGCAACCTAGAGCCCAATGAGCAGTTCTTC.

The CDR3 sequence is CASSQPGTPGFHIQYF. The CDR3 DNA is TGCGCCAGCAGCCAACCCGGGACACCCGGCTTCCACATTCAGTACTTC. The chain links TRBV4-1 to TRBJ2-4; a possible D gene is TRBD1 (6 bases). V was cut by 2 bases and J by 8 bases, with 19 bases left in between. CDR3 size: 16 residues. Germline values: CDR1 MGHRA, CDR2 YSYEKL.

This sequence joins TRBV23-1 and TRBJ1-4; perhaps TRBD1 as D (5 bases). TRBV23-1 is noted as an ORF with a role that remains uncertain. This CDR3 contains 13 residues. Trimming stripped 5 bases from V and 5 bases from J, with 9 bases between. CDR3 region: CASSTRGNEKLFF. The CDR3 DNA sequence: TGCGCCAGCAGTACCCGGGGGAATGAAAAACTGTTTTTT.

This clone has a handful of counts. This chain links TRBV18 with TRBJ1-2; no definite D call. The CDR3 has 14 amino acids. In germline, CDR1 is KGHSH, CDR2 LQKENI. V dropped 3 bases and J dropped 7 bases, with 15 bases sitting between them. DNA for the CDR3: TGTGCCAGCTCACCGGTCGTTGGAGGTAGTGGCTACACCTTC. Protein sequence: CASSPVVGGSGYTF.

The rearrangement uses TRBV14 and TRBJ2-5, with a possible D match to TRBD2 (6 bases). V lost 5 bases and J 5 bases, leaving 18 bases between the germline ends. The germline gives CDR1 SGHDN, CDR2 FVKESK. The CDR3 totals 15 residues. The CDR3 DNA reads TGTGCCAGCAGCGCACGCCGGGGGTTACAGGAGACCCAGTACTTC. Protein: CASSARRGLQETQYF.

The chain is built from TRBV10-3 and TRBJ1-1, with D unresolved. Germline V lookup: CDR1 ENHRY, CDR2 SYGVKD. This CDR3 region has 14 residues. V was shortened by 4 bases and J by 5 bases, with 14 bases between the two germline ends. The CDR3: CAISGGLRGTEAFF. The CDR3 DNA is TGTGCCATCAGTGGCGGGCTGCGAGGGACTGAAGCTTTCTTT.

This chain uses TRBV6-1 with TRBJ1-1, with 9 bases identical to TRBD1. V lost 7 bases to trimming and J lost 1 base; unmatched junction nucleotides: 7. This CDR3 spans 15 amino acids. Germline loops: CDR1 MNHNS, CDR2 SASEGT. In DNA, the CDR3 is TGTGCCAGCAACCCACGGGGACAGGGGAACACTGAAGCTTTCTTT. Translation gives CASNPRGQGNTEAFF.

This rearrangement joins TRBV4-1 to TRBJ2-7; the D gene is possibly TRBD1 (6 bases). Germline loops: CDR1 MGHRA, CDR2 YSYEKL. The CDR3 is made up of 16 amino acids. Trimming shortened V by 1 base and J by 2 bases, and 15 bases separated the two germline ends. CDR3 loop: CASSQGLLRQAYEQYF. The CDR3 DNA is TGCGCCAGCAGCCAAGGCCTGCTCCGACAGGCCTACGAGCAGTACTTC.

The V gene is TRBV6-1, the J gene TRBJ2-1, with TRBD2 matching 8 bases. Trimming took 4 bases from V and 3 from J; bases not matched to a gene: 8. CDR3 size: 16 residues. Germline V gene data show CDR1 as MNHNS and CDR2 as SASEGT. As DNA, the CDR3 is TGTGCCAGCAGTGGGTTGGGACTAGGCTTCTACAATGAGCAGTTCTTC. Translated, it gives CASSGLGLGFYNEQFF.

J is TRBJ2-5 and V is TRBV9; 7 bases map to TRBD1. Germline assignment: CDR1 SGDLS and CDR2 YYNGEE. The CDR3 totals 15 residues. Trimming removed 0 bases from V and 1 base from J; junction bases left unmatched: 3. CDR3 in amino acids: CASSVAGTVQETQYF. CDR3 bases: TGTGCCAGCAGCGTAGCCGGGACAGTCCAAGAGACCCAGTACTTC.

The chain links TRBV6-6 to TRBJ1-4; D may be TRBD1 (6 bases). Looked up from germline, CDR1 is MNHNY and CDR2 is SVGAGI (reference sequence). Trimming shortened V by 7 bases and J by 8 bases, and 11 bases separated the two germline ends. The CDR3 extends over 12 amino acids. CDR3 DNA: TGTGCCAGCACCCCTACAGGGGAAAAACTGTTTTTT. As protein: CASTPTGEKLFF.

This clone was seen once. This chain links TRBV5-1 with TRBJ2-1; 11 bases map to TRBD2. The V gene end was trimmed by 4 bases and the J gene end by 6 bases; junction bases not matched to a gene: 15. Germline V lookup: CDR1 SGHRS, CDR2 YFSETQ. The length of the CDR3 is 18 residues. The CDR3 sequence is CASSDGSPGLAATNEQFF. The CDR3 DNA follows: TGCGCCAGCAGCGACGGATCTCCGGGACTAGCGGCGACCAATGAGCAGTTCTTC.

This clone has only one observation. The chain employs TRBV30 and TRBJ2-5, with TRBD2 identical over 11 bases. The V segment lost 8 bases and the J segment 4 bases; nucleotides outside the gene matches: 6. The CDR3 runs to 13 residues. Germline loops: CDR1 GTSNPN, CDR2 SVGIG (reference sequence). CDR3 amino acids: CAVSGGARETQYF. In nucleotides, the CDR3 is TGTGCCGTTAGCGGGGGGGCCAGAGAGACCCAGTACTTC.

The chain joins TRBV5-6 to TRBJ1-1, with 9 bases matching TRBD1. In germline, CDR1 is SGHDT, CDR2 YYEEEE. Trimming removed 4 bases from V and 6 bases from J; junction bases left unmatched: 7. The CDR3 spans 14 residues. The CDR3 sequence is CASSPGQGIPEAFF. The CDR3, as DNA: TGTGCCAGCAGCCCAGGACAGGGGATCCCTGAAGCTTTCTTT.

This clone was observed a single time. This chain joins TRBV6-5 and TRBJ2-7, with D possibly matching TRBD1 (5 bases). CDR1 and CDR2 (germline): MNHEY, SVGAGI. CDR3 length equals 11 residues. The DNA for the CDR3 is TGTGCTACGTGGGGCTTTGGCGAGCAGTACTTC. Amino acid sequence: CATWGFGEQYF.

This rearrangement joins TRBV5-1 to TRBJ1-1; D may be TRBD1 (5 bases). V was pared by 5 bases and J by 1 base, with 9 bases between. Germline CDR1 SGHRS, CDR2 YFSETQ. The CDR3 has 13 amino acids. CDR3 residues: CASSKDRNTEAFF. CDR3 nucleotide sequence: TGCGCCAGCAGTAAAGACAGGAACACTGAAGCTTTCTTT. The full variable domain, its missing parts supplied by reference TRBV5-1 and TRBJ1-1, is KAGVTQTPRYLIKTRGQQVTLSCSPISGHRSVSWYQQTPGQGLQFLFEYFSETQRNKGNFPGRFSGRQFSNSRSEMNVSTLELGDSALYLCASSKDRNTEAFFGQGTRLTVV.

This clone occurred once. This chain links TRBV7-9 with TRBJ2-3, with 8 bases identical to TRBD2. The CDR3 consists of 16 residues. J lost 3 bases, V lost 2 bases, and 7 bases had no gene match. CDR1 SEHNR and CDR2 FQNEAQ come from the germline V gene (reference sequence). Here the CDR3 reads CASSLFEGLVTDTQYF. The CDR3 nucleotides are TGTGCCAGCAGCTTATTTGAGGGACTAGTAACAGATACGCAGTATTTT.